The 16 T cell receptor beta chains below come from one sample, sequenced in a study of T cell responses to AZD1222 COVID-19 vaccine (dated by TCRdb to the early 2020s). Libraries were prepared through the immunoSEQ multiplex PCR assay. TCRdb carries this immuneACCESS record with in-frame sequences only. Its versions omit some clonotypes, under half of them owing to an unresolved V gene in the studies checked, with the rest unexplained. The sample table contains some 96,000 clones; only one count was recorded for approximately 89% of them. The ten largest clones represent 4% to 4.5% of the sample. In light of the paper, this sample's time point label describes: baseline before first vaccination. What the treatment or condition label conveys for this sample: meningococcal conjugate vaccine given as trial control. The sequenced sample was peripheral blood, obtained on day 0 of MenACWY control vaccination. These receptors were collected from an adult in good health.

V and J are TRBV27 and TRBJ1-5; TRBD1 aligns across 7 bases. The CDR3 length is 15 residues. Germline values: CDR1 MNHEY, CDR2 SMNVEV (reference sequence). The trim removed 5 bases at V and 4 bases at J, leaving 8 bases unmatched. The CDR3 nucleotides are TGTGCCAGCAGTCCTAGACAGGGCTCTAATCAGCCCCAGCATTTT. Encoded protein: CASSPRQGSNQPQHF.

The chain couples TRBV10-3 to TRBJ2-4; D tentatively reads TRBD1 or TRBD2 (5 bases each). The CDR3 is 17 amino acids. Per the germline V gene, CDR1 is ENHRY and CDR2 is SYGVKD. Trimming took 0 bases from V and 3 from J, leaving 15 bases between them. This chain's CDR3 is CAISESRDRVGKNIQYF. The CDR3 DNA reads as TGTGCCATCAGTGAGTCCCGGGACCGAGTGGGCAAAAACATTCAGTACTTC.

The gene calls are TRBV30 and TRBJ2-7; 8 bases map to TRBD1. Losses at the gene ends were 0 bases for V and 9 bases for J; bases not matched to a gene: 13. Looked up from germline, CDR1 is GTSNPN and CDR2 is SVGIG (reference sequence). This CDR3 has 15 amino acids. The CDR3 DNA sequence: TGTGCCTGGAGTGTACTCTCAGGGGGCAATAGCGGGCAGTACTTC. It yields the protein CAWSVLSGGNSGQYF.

For the CDR3, the DNA is TGTGCCAGTACCAGGGGTTACGAGCAGTACTTC. Its translation: CASTRGYEQYF. The chain combines TRBV19 with TRBJ2-7, with D perhaps matching TRBD1 (6 bases). Trimming shortened V by 7 bases and J by 4 bases, and 8 bases separated the two germline ends. The CDR3 is 11 residues long. Germline-derived CDR1 and CDR2 are LNHDA and SQIVND (reference sequence).

This sequence joins TRBV3-1 (or the pseudogene TRBV3-2) and TRBJ1-1; possibly TRBD1 for D (6 bases). The CDR3 loop spans 14 amino acids. Between the trimmed V and J ends, which lost 7 bases and 3 bases, there was a span of 15 bases. Germline V gives CDR1 LGHDT, CDR2 YNNKEL (reference sequence). This CDR3 reads CASTTTGADTEAFF. The CDR3 DNA follows: TGTGCCAGCACCACCACGGGGGCAGACACTGAAGCTTTCTTT.

V usage is TRBV15 and J usage is TRBJ2-3; 8 bases align to TRBD2. The CDR3 spans 14 residues. V trimming: 0 bases; J trimming: 5 bases; junction bases outside the gene matches: 1. Germline V gene data show CDR1 as LNHNV and CDR2 as YYDKDF (reference sequence). DNA of the CDR3: TGTGCCACCAGCAGAGACGGGAGGGTAGATACGCAGTATTTT. Translated, it gives CATSRDGRVDTQYF.

The chain carries TRBV29-1 and TRBJ1-3, with 8 bases matching TRBD1. Looked up from germline, CDR1 is SQVTM and CDR2 is ANQGSEA. V lost 7 bases, J lost 4 bases, and 9 bases stayed unmatched. This CDR3 is built from 14 residues. This CDR3 reads CSAITQGVGNTIYF. The CDR3, as DNA: TGCAGCGCCATCACACAGGGGGTAGGAAACACCATATATTTT. The full variable domain, rest sourced from reference TRBV29-1 and TRBJ1-3, is SAVISQKPSRDICQRGTSLTIQCQVDSQVTMMFWYRQQPGQSLTLIATANQGSEATYESGFVIDKFPISRPNLTFSTLTVSNMSPEDSSIYLCSAITQGVGNTIYFGEGSWLTVV.

This clone was counted only a few times. This sequence joins TRBV29-1 and TRBJ1-1; D is perhaps TRBD1 (5 bases). This CDR3 has 10 amino acids. Germline V CDR1 and CDR2: SQVTM, ANQGSEA. V lost 7 bases, J lost 11 bases, and 14 bases lay in between. The CDR3 DNA reads as TGCAGCGCCTCCGAGGGGAGGGCTTTCTTT. It specifies CSASEGRAFF. Combining the CDR3 with reference TRBV29-1 and TRBJ1-1 gives the whole variable domain SAVISQKPSRDICQRGTSLTIQCQVDSQVTMMFWYRQQPGQSLTLIATANQGSEATYESGFVIDKFPISRPNLTFSTLTVSNMSPEDSSIYLCSASEGRAFFGQGTRLTVV.

The chain is built from TRBV9 and TRBJ2-5; no clear D gene. Trimming removed 4 bases from V and 1 base from J, with 8 bases in between. Germline assignment: CDR1 SGDLS and CDR2 YYNGEE. CDR3 length: 13 residues. The CDR3 reads CASSTAPQETQYF. Written as DNA, the CDR3 is TGTGCCAGCAGCACAGCCCCCCAAGAGACCCAGTACTTC.

The chain carries TRBV4-1 and TRBJ2-5, with 13 bases lining up with TRBD2. CDR3 size: 16 residues. V shed 3 bases, J shed 5 bases, and the junction held 6 bases outside the gene matches. Germline V gene lookup returns CDR1 MGHRA and CDR2 YSYEKL. The DNA of the CDR3 is TGCGCCAGCAGCCAGTCGACTAGCGGGAGGTTGGAGACCCAGTACTTC. Translated: CASSQSTSGRLETQYF.

The chain uses TRBV20-1 and TRBJ1-5; D unresolved. The CDR3 covers 14 residues. From germline, CDR1 is DFQATT and CDR2 SNEGSKA (reference sequence). V lost 3 bases to trimming and J lost 2 bases, with 11 bases between them. CDR3 in amino acids: CSASTETGNQPQHF. In DNA form, the CDR3 reads TGCAGTGCTAGTACCGAAACGGGCAATCAGCCCCAGCATTTT.

The chain carries TRBV13 and TRBJ2-3; TRBD2 matches at 10 bases. The CDR3 totals 16 residues. Germline CDR1 reads PRHDT; CDR2 reads FYEKMQ (reference sequence). The junction had 7 bases not matched to a gene; V was cut back by 5 bases and J by 2 bases. The CDR3 nucleotides are TGTGCCAGCAGCCTCGTGACTAGCGGGTTCACAGATACGCAGTATTTT. This codes for CASSLVTSGFTDTQYF.

This clone was counted a few times. The CDR3 DNA sequence: TGCGCCAGCAGCCATTCAGGGAACAATCAGCCCCAGCATTTT. Its translation is CASSHSGNNQPQHF. This chain joins TRBV4-1 and TRBJ1-5; D possibly corresponds to TRBD1 (5 bases). Germline V gene data show CDR1 as MGHRA and CDR2 as YSYEKL. This CDR3 is built from 14 residues. Deletions cut 3 bases from V and 3 bases from J, with 9 bases between.

The V call is TRBV11-2, the J call TRBJ2-1; 9 bases fit TRBD2. Germline CDR1 is SGHAT and CDR2 is FQNNGV. The V gene end was trimmed by 1 base and the J gene end by 7 bases; junction bases not matched to a gene: 5. The CDR3 extends over 15 amino acids. The CDR3 here is CASSLVAGGRNEQFF. The CDR3 nucleotides read TGTGCCAGCAGCTTAGTCGCGGGGGGGCGGAATGAGCAGTTCTTC.

The chain uses TRBV4-3 and TRBJ1-1; 7 nucleotides match TRBD1. The V gene's germline CDR1 is LGHNA and CDR2 YSLEER. The V segment lost 0 bases and the J segment 5 bases; nucleotides outside the gene matches: 9. The CDR3 length is 16 residues. In DNA, the CDR3 is TGCGCCAGCAGCCAAGAGCCCCTCAGGGGGGGGACTGAAGCTTTCTTT. Amino acids: CASSQEPLRGGTEAFF.

The gene calls are TRBV6-6 and TRBJ2-5; D ambiguous. V lost 2 bases to trimming and J lost 4 bases, with 2 bases between them. The CDR3 length is 11 residues. The V gene's germline CDR1 is MNHNY and CDR2 SVGAGI (reference sequence). The CDR3 DNA is TGTGCCAGCAGTTACGGAGAGACCCAGTACTTC. Amino acid sequence: CASSYGETQYF.